This T cell receptor beta chain was sequenced for a study of T-cell reconstitution after alpha-beta-depleted transplantation in children. Germline V gene sequence: CDR1 SGHDT, CDR2 YYEEEE. V shed 0 bases and J shed 6 bases, with 16 bases lying between them. CDR3 size: 16 residues. It was with unique molecular identifiers that the TCRbeta library was prepared. TCRdb used MiXCR to reprocess the PCR reads, holding one entry per CDR3 protein. The sample yields approximately 290,000 distinct CDR3 sequences, roughly 10% seen once. This clonotype has a count of ten or more. Its specificity is unknown. Study-level points and caveats: The origin of high day-60 TCRbeta diversity in some patients lay in surviving recipient T cells and thymic progenitors. Diversity and T-cell counts at one year after transplant derived mostly from new T cells.

The V and J genes are TRBV5-6 and TRBJ2-1; D might be TRBD2 (6 bases). The source is a male patient aged 2 to 9 who had a stem cell transplant for chronic granulomatous disease, so the T cells may come from the graft donor. The sequencing used peripheral blood, collected 180 days after TCRalphabeta/CD19-depleted stem cell transplant. The CDR3, as DNA: TGTGCCAGCAGCTTGGTCCCTACGGGAGCCTTCAATGAGCAGTTCTTC. It translates to CASSLVPTGAFNEQFF.